This T cell receptor beta chain emerged from a study of blood T cell repertoires in COVID-19. Study as a whole: Nucleic acid was either cDNA or gDNA, and it came from T cells, B-cell-depleted T cells, or PBMCs.

Germline V CDR1 and CDR2: SGHNT, YYREEE (reference sequence). J gave up 4 bases and V 6 bases, and 10 bases lay outside the gene matches. There are 15 residues in the CDR3. Assay: immunoSEQ multiplex PCR; the TCRdb copy retains only in-frame clones and omits some. Among about 670,000 clones listed, around 90% were seen once. The receptor's source is a woman between 18 and 30 years old with acute or convalescent COVID-19. Sequencing input: peripheral blood. The chain employs TRBV5-4 and TRBJ1-5; 7 bases fit TRBD1. CDR3: CASTFWDSRNQPQHF. In DNA form, the CDR3 reads TGTGCCAGCACCTTTTGGGACAGCAGGAATCAGCCCCAGCATTTT.